These 21 T cell receptor beta chains share one sample of origin, sequenced in a study of T cells in tumors after PD-1 blockade. Assay used: immunoSEQ multiplex PCR; TCRdb lists only in-frame clones, some missing. The sample carries about 63,000 clones, 74% recorded once. Here the sequenced sample was PBMCs, taken after anti-PD-1 treatment. The receptors shown here come from a human donor with basal cell carcinoma.

This chain links TRBV6-6 with TRBJ1-1; D perhaps matches TRBD1 (5 bases). Germline-derived CDR1 and CDR2 are MNHNY and SVGAGI (reference sequence). V was trimmed by 7 bases and J by 5 bases, leaving 20 bases between them. The CDR3 covers 15 residues. The CDR3, as DNA: TGTGCCAGCATCCTAGGGGAGTTACGTGGGACTGAAGCTTTCTTT. Its translation is CASILGELRGTEAFF.

The chain couples TRBV6-6 to TRBJ2-2; TRBD1 matches 10 bases. Germline values: CDR1 MNHNY, CDR2 SVGAGI (reference sequence). V lost 2 bases to trimming and J lost 5 bases; unmatched junction nucleotides: 5. CDR3 length: 16 residues. CDR3 region: CASSYAMDRGTGELFF. The CDR3 DNA sequence: TGTGCCAGCAGTTACGCCATGGACAGGGGGACCGGGGAGCTGTTTTTT.

The chain joins TRBV7-9 to TRBJ2-1; 14 bases align to TRBD2. The CDR3 extends over 17 amino acids. CDR1 and CDR2 (germline): SEHNR, FQNEAQ (reference sequence). The ends lost 5 bases at V and 8 bases at J; junction bases unmatched: 11. The CDR3 nucleotides read TGTGCCAGCAGCCTCCGACTAGCGGGGGGGCCAGGGGATGAGCAGTTCTTC. Protein sequence: CASSLRLAGGPGDEQFF. The variable domain in full, completed from reference TRBV7-9 and TRBJ2-1, reads DTGVSQNPRHKITKRGQNVTFRCDPISEHNRLYWYRQTLGQGPEFLTYFQNEAQLEKSRLLSDRFSAERPKGSFSTLEIQRTEQGDSAMYLCASSLRLAGGPGDEQFFGPGTRLTVL.

The V call is TRBV3-1 (or the pseudogene TRBV3-2), the J call TRBJ2-7; 10 bases map to TRBD1. Germline CDR1 LGHDT, CDR2 YNNKEL (reference sequence). The V and J ends lost 4 bases and 5 bases, in that order; junction bases with no gene match: 5. This CDR3 region has 14 residues. The CDR3 nucleotides are TGTGCCAGCAGCCCGACAGGGGGCGGCAACGAGCAGTACTTC. Translated: CASSPTGGGNEQYF.

The V gene is TRBV19, the J gene TRBJ1-1; D may be TRBD1 (5 bases). Per germline, CDR1 LNHDA and CDR2 SQIVND (reference sequence). The CDR3 is 15 residues long. The germline V and J ends were trimmed by 0 bases and 5 bases, with 13 bases remaining between them. The CDR3 DNA reads as TGTGCCAGTAGTATAGATCGACAGTATTCTACTGAAGCTTTCTTT. As protein: CASSIDRQYSTEAFF.

In this sample, this clone turned up once. The chain employs TRBV28 and TRBJ2-1; 8 bases agree with TRBD1. The V gene end was trimmed by 0 bases and the J gene end by 5 bases; junction bases not matched to a gene: 15. There are 19 residues in the CDR3. CDR1 and CDR2 (germline): MDHEN, SYDVKM. The CDR3 protein is CASSLWISPGGGGNNEQFF. The DNA for the CDR3 is TGTGCCAGCAGTTTATGGATCTCCCCAGGGGGCGGCGGAAACAATGAGCAGTTCTTC.

This rearrangement joins TRBV7-2 to TRBJ2-5; D gene unclear. The CDR3 totals 13 residues. Germline assignment: CDR1 SGHTA and CDR2 FQGNSA. The V and J ends lost 6 bases and 2 bases respectively, with 10 bases between them. Here the CDR3 reads CASSAIKQETQYF. Written as DNA, the CDR3 is TGTGCCAGCAGTGCGATAAAGCAAGAGACCCAGTACTTC.

The rearrangement links TRBV4-2 to TRBJ1-2, with D possibly matching TRBD1 (5 bases). Germline CDR1 and CDR2: LGHNA and YNFKEQ. V lost 0 bases and J lost 5, with 22 bases in between. The CDR3 is made up of 18 amino acids. For the CDR3, the DNA is TGTGCCAGCAGCCAAGAAGGGGACCCGAATACCCCATTGTATGGCTACACCTTC. Translating it yields CASSQEGDPNTPLYGYTF.

This sequence joins TRBV5-1 and TRBJ1-1, with a weak D call TRBD1 (5 bases). V was cut by 2 bases and J by 1 base, with 9 bases left in between. The CDR3 has 14 residues. CDR1 and CDR2 (germline): SGHRS, YFSETQ. The chain's CDR3 is CASSLTGTNTEAFF. CDR3 sequence (DNA): TGCGCCAGCAGCTTAACAGGAACGAACACTGAAGCTTTCTTT.

This clone was detected only a few times. V usage is TRBV5-4 and J usage is TRBJ2-3; a possible D gene is TRBD2 (6 bases). The CDR3 spans 15 residues. CDR1 is SGHNT and CDR2 is YYREEE in the germline V gene (reference sequence). V was clipped by 0 bases and J by 2 bases, with 10 bases between them. CDR3 DNA sequence: TGTGCCAGCAGCTTGGACTCGGGAGTCACAGATACGCAGTATTTT. It codes for CASSLDSGVTDTQYF.

This chain links TRBV7-8 with TRBJ2-7; D is unclear. Germline V gives CDR1 SGHVS, CDR2 FQNEAQ. V lost 1 base, J lost 3 bases, and 7 bases lay in between. The CDR3 has 13 amino acids. The CDR3 loop is CASSLVGDYEQYF. As DNA, the CDR3 is TGTGCCAGCAGCTTAGTTGGGGACTACGAGCAGTACTTC.

Here the CDR3 DNA reads TGTGCCAGCAGCTCGCCGGGGGGGCAAGAGACCCAGTACTTC. Translation: CASSSPGGQETQYF. This rearrangement joins TRBV7-9 to TRBJ2-5; the match to TRBD2 covers 8 bases. This CDR3 has 14 residues. Germline V lookup: CDR1 SEHNR, CDR2 FQNEAQ (reference sequence). V was pared by 4 bases and J by 2 bases, with 3 bases of the junction left unmatched.

This clone was seen a few times. The J gene is TRBJ1-5, the V gene TRBV21-1. TRBV21-1 corresponds to a pseudogene. The length of the CDR3 is 18 residues. The CDR3 loop reads CASSKENDRRGSNQPQHF. CDR3 DNA sequence: TGTGCCAGCAGCAAAGAAAACGACAGGCGGGGGAGCAATCAGCCCCAGCATTTT.

V usage is TRBV24-1 and J usage is TRBJ2-2; 9 bases match TRBD2. The J segment lost 2 bases and the V segment lost 9 bases, leaving 6 bases of the junction unmatched. This CDR3 is built from 15 residues. Germline values: CDR1 KGHDR, CDR2 SFDVKD. The CDR3 DNA is TGTGCCACCCGCGGGGGGGCGAGTAACACCGGGGAGCTGTTTTTT. Translating gives CATRGGASNTGELFF.

The chain combines TRBV2 with TRBJ1-2; maybe TRBD1 (5 bases). Trimming left V 6 bases short and J 0 bases short, with 11 bases between. CDR1 is SNHLY and CDR2 is FYNNEI in the germline V gene. The CDR3 is 14 residues long. The CDR3 protein is CASRRDGSNYGYTF. The DNA of the CDR3 is TGTGCCAGCAGGCGGGACGGGTCTAACTATGGCTACACCTTC. Together with reference TRBV2 and TRBJ1-2, the CDR3 gives the full variable domain: EPEVTQTPSHQVTQMGQEVILRCVPISNHLYFYWYRQILGQKVEFLVSFYNNEISEKSEIFDDQFSVERPDGSNFTLKIRSTKLEDSAMYFCASRRDGSNYGYTFGSGTRLTVV.

The J gene is TRBJ2-7, the V gene TRBV6-5; D is unresolved. CDR3 length: 13 amino acids. V lost 8 bases, J lost 2 bases, and 13 bases lay in between. The germline CDR1 and CDR2 sequences are MNHEY and SVGAGI. DNA for the CDR3: TGTGCCAGCTCGGCGACGGCTACCTACGAGCAGTACTTC. Translation gives CASSATATYEQYF.

The CDR3 sequence: CATSDTGVGRETQYF. The CDR3 nucleotides read TGTGCCACCAGTGATACGGGTGTTGGGCGAGAGACCCAGTACTTC. The chain couples TRBV24-1 to TRBJ2-5; D is ambiguous. Trimming took off 3 bases at V and 4 bases at J, with 14 bases between the two ends. Germline lookup yields CDR1 KGHDR and CDR2 SFDVKD. The CDR3 has 15 amino acids.

The rearrangement links TRBV30 to TRBJ2-7; weak D call: TRBD2 (6 bases). The CDR3 loop spans 16 amino acids. CDR1 is GTSNPN and CDR2 is SVGIG in the germline V gene (reference sequence). V lost 0 bases to trimming and J lost 5 bases, with 20 bases between them. The CDR3 DNA follows: TGTGCCTGGAGTGTACTTTGGGCGGAGGGTCGCGACGAGCAGTACTTC. Residues: CAWSVLWAEGRDEQYF.

V gene TRBV6-5 combines with J gene TRBJ2-2, with D possibly called TRBD1 or TRBD2 (5 bases each). The germline V gene has CDR1 MNHEY and CDR2 SVGAGI. The V gene lost 4 bases and the J gene lost 0 bases, with 9 bases spanning the gap. This CDR3 has 15 amino acids. The CDR3 sequence is CASSLEGPNTGELFF. The CDR3 DNA follows: TGTGCCAGCAGTTTAGAGGGACCGAACACCGGGGAGCTGTTTTTT.

This rearrangement joins TRBV7-9 to TRBJ1-4; no reliable D call. Germline CDR1 SEHNR, CDR2 FQNEAQ (reference sequence). This CDR3 is built from 13 residues. The V and J ends lost 4 bases and 8 bases respectively, with 11 bases between them. The chain's CDR3 is CASSYHNDEKLFF. DNA for the CDR3: TGTGCCAGCAGCTATCACAACGACGAAAAACTGTTTTTT.

V and J are TRBV6-4 and TRBJ1-2; TRBD1 matches 9 bases. Germline CDR1 and CDR2: MRHNA and SNTAGT. The CDR3 consists of 13 residues. V trimming: 6 bases; J trimming: 6 bases; junction bases outside the gene matches: 5. The CDR3 coding sequence is TGTGCCAGCAGCCCCGACAGGGGGGATGGCTACACCTTC. Its protein product is CASSPDRGDGYTF.